This TCR beta chain came from a study of CD4 T cell repertoires in COVID-19. Comments on this clone: Its specificity is unknown.

Study-wide findings and caveats: SARS-CoV and/or HKU1 spike cultures shared between 7 and 25% of SARS-CoV-2 clonotypes.

Here immunoSEQ multiplex PCR was the method, and the copy in TCRdb shows in-frame clones only, minus some. The sample consists of more than 20,000 clones, over 90% of them appearing once. The memory T cells were sequenced right after ex vivo isolation, without culture. V trimming: 3 bases; J trimming: 5 bases; junction bases outside the gene matches: 6. This CDR3 has 13 residues. Germline CDR1 and CDR2: SQVTM and ANQGSEA. The sequences come from circulating follicular helper CD4+ T cells (cTfh) from blood, collected before the COVID-19 pandemic. The V call is TRBV29-1, the J call TRBJ1-1; 7 bases agree with TRBD1. The receptor's source is a human donor who had COVID-19. CDR3 sequence: CSVETGIRTEAFF. CDR3 DNA: TGCAGCGTTGAGACAGGGATAAGAACTGAAGCTTTCTTT. Supplemented by reference TRBV29-1 and TRBJ1-1, the full variable domain reads SAVISQKPSRDICQRGTSLTIQCQVDSQVTMMFWYRQQPGQSLTLIATANQGSEATYESGFVIDKFPISRPNLTFSTLTVSNMSPEDSSIYLCSVETGIRTEAFFGQGTRLTVV.